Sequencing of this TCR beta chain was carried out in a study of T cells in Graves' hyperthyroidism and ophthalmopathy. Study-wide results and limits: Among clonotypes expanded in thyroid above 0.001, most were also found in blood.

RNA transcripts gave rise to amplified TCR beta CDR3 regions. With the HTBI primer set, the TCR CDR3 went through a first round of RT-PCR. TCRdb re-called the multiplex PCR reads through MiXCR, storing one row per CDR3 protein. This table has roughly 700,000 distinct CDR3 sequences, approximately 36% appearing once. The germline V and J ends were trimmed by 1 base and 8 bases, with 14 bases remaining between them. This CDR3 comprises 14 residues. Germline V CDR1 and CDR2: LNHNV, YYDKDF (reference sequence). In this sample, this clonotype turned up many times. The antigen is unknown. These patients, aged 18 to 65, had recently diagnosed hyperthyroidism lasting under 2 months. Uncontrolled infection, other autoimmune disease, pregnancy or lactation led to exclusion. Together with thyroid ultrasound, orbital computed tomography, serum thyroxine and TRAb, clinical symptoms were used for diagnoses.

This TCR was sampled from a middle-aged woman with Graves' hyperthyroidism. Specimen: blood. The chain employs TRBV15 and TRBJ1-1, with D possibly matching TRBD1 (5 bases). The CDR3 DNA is TGTGCCACCAGCAGAGTGGGAGGGGTGACGGAAGCTTTCTTT. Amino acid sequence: CATSRVGGVTEAFF.